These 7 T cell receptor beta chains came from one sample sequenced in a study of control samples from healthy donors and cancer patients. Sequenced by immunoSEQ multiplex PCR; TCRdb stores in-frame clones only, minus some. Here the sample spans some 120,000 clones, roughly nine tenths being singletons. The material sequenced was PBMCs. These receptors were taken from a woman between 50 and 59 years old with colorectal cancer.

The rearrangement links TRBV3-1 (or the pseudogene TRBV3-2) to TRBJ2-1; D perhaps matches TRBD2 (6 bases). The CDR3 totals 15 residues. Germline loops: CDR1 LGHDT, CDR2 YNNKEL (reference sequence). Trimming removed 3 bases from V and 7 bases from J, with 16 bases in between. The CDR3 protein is CASSQIGLINNEQFF. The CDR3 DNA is TGTGCCAGCAGCCAGATTGGACTAATTAATAATGAGCAGTTCTTC.

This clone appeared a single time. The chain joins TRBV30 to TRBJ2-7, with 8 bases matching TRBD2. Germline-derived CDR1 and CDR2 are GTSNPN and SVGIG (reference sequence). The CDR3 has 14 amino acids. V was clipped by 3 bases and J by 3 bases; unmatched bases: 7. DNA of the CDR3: TGTGCCTGGAGGGTTAGCGGGGCTGACTACGAGCAGTACTTC. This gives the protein CAWRVSGADYEQYF.

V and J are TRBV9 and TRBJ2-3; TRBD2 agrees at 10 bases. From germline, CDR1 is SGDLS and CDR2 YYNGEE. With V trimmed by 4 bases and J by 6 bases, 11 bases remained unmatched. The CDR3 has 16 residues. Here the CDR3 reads CASSLTSGVAGDTQYF. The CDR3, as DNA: TGTGCCAGCAGCTTAACTAGCGGGGTTGCAGGGGATACGCAGTATTTT.

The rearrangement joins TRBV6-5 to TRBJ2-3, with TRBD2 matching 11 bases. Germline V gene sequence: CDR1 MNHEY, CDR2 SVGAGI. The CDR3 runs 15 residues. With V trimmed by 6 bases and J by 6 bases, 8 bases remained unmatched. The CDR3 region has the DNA TGTGCCAGCAGGGTAGCGGGGGGGCTTTCGGATACGCAGTATTTT. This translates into CASRVAGGLSDTQYF.

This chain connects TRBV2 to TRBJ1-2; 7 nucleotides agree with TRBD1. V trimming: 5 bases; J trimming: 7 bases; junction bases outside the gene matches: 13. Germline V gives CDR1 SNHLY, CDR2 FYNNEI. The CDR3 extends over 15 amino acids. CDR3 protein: CASSTGQTPGPGYTF. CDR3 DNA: TGTGCCAGCAGTACGGGACAGACCCCCGGTCCTGGCTACACCTTC.

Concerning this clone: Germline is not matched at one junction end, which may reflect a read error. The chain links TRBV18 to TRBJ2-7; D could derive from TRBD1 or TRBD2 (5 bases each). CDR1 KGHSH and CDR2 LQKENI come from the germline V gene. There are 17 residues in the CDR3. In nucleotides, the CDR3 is TGTGCCAGCCCACCACGTAGCGCGAGGGGCTCGTCGTACGAGCAGTACTTC. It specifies CASPPRSARGSSYEQYF.

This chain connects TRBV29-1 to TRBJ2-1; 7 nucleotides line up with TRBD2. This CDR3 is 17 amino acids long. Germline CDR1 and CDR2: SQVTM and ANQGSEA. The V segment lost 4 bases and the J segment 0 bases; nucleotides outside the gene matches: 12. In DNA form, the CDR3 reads TGCAGCGTTGGGGGCGTCGGGGGAGGGTTCTCCTACAATGAGCAGTTCTTC. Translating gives CSVGGVGGGFSYNEQFF.